This T cell receptor beta chain was observed in a study of CD4+ T cells in melanoma (dated by TCRdb to 2021 to 2024). A note on the overall study: Neoantigen-specific CD4+ T cells in human melanoma were what the study investigated. The paper as a whole reports these results and caveats: Diverse differentiation states were reported to be shown by neoantigen-specific CD4+ T cells in melanoma. The report described a correlation between neoantigen-specific CD4+ T cells and the function of CD8+ T cells, macrophages and B cells.

This clone is described as medium-sized (0.01 to 0.1%). No antigen is known for it. No base quality information exists; no much larger clone differs at one position. The donors were melanoma patients. The method was the immunoSEQ multiplex PCR assay. Here the immuneACCESS table is served through TCRdb, limited to in-frame sequences with V and J called. Missing clones are a known gap in these copies; in checked studies unresolved V genes cover under half, and the rest lacks a known reason. The sample profile shows some 10,000 clones; 68% of them were found once. 8% to 13% of the sample is held by the ten biggest clonotypes. Sequencing was done on a sample of cells from a culture (not recorded whether cultured in vitro). This TCR was recovered from a human donor with melanoma.

The bases are TGTGCCATCACCTACAGGGACAGACAATATAGCAATCAGCCCCAGCATTTT. Its protein reads: CAITYRDRQYSNQPQHF. This chain joins TRBV10-3 to TRBJ1-5, with 7 central nucleotides matching TRBD1. Trimmed from V: 7 bases; trimmed from J: 0 bases; junction bases lacking a gene match: 12. The CDR3 covers 17 residues, taking in both the cysteine and the phenylalanine. CDR3 DNA only is kept here, 51 bases in frame from base 1. CDR1 and CDR2, looked up from the germline V gene, are ENHRY and SYGVKD.